This T cell receptor (beta chain) emerged from a study of shared clonotypes between healthy human individuals. Unsorted samples relied on around 100 million PBMCs, which served as the source of genomic DNA. General study findings and limits: Deeper or shallower sequencing was expected to change how clonotypes are shared among donors.

As to this clone: Its antigen remains unidentified.

Assay runs were performed at deep level. TCRdb keeps only in-frame clones here, not all; method: immunoSEQ multiplex PCR. This sample has about 490,000 clones, with roughly 78% found just once. Trimming removed 8 bases from V and 1 base from J, with 9 bases in between. There are 12 residues in the CDR3. Germline V gene sequence: CDR1 ENHRY, CDR2 SYGVKD. The V call is TRBV10-3, the J call TRBJ2-7, with D perhaps TRBD1 (6 bases). This receptor was taken from a woman aged 35 to 49 in good health. Some clones in this sample may be carry-over from other donors' samples. The sample comprised PBMCs. CDR3 DNA sequence: TGTGCCATCCAGGGGCAGTCCTACGAGCAGTACTTC. Residues: CAIQGQSYEQYF.